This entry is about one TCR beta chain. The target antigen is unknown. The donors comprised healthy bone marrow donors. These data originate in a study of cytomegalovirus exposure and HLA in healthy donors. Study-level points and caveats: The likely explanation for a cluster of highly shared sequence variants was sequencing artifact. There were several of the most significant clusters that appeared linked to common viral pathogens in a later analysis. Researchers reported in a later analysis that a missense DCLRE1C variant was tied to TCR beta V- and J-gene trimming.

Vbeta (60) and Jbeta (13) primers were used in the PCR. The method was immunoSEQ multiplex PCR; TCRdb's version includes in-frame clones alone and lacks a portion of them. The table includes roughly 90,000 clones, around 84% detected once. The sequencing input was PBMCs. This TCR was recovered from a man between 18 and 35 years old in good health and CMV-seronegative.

Here the CDR3 DNA reads TGTGCCAGCAGCCCCGCATTAGGGGGCGCGTGGGAGACCCAGTACTTC. Translation: CASSPALGGAWETQYF. V is TRBV13 and J is TRBJ2-5; 7 bases match TRBD1. V dropped 5 bases and J dropped 5; count of bases not matched to a gene: 14. This CDR3 spans 16 amino acids. Germline CDR1 PRHDT, CDR2 FYEKMQ (reference sequence).